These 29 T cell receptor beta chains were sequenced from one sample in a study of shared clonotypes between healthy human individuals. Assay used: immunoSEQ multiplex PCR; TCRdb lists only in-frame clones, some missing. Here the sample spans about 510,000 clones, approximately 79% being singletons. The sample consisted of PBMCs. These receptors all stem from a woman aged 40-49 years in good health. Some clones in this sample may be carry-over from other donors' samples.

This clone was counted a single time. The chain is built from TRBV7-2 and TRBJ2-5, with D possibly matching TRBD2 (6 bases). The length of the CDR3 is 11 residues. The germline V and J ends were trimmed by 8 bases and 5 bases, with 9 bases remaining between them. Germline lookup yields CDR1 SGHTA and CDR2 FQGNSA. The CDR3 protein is CASGAGETQYF. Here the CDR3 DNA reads TGTGCCAGCGGGGCGGGGGAGACCCAGTACTTC.

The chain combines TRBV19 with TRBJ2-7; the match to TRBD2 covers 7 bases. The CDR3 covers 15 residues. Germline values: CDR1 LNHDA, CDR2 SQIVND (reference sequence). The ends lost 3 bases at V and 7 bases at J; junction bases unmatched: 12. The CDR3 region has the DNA TGTGCCAGTAGTATGAAGGCGGGAGTGGGCGTGGAGCAGTACTTC. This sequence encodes CASSMKAGVGVEQYF.

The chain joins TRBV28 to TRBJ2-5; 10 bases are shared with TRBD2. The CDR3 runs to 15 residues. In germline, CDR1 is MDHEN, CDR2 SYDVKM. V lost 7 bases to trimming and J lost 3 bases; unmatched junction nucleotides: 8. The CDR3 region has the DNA TGTGCCAGCAAGCTAGCGGGAGCATCAGAAGAGACCCAGTACTTC. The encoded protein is CASKLAGASEETQYF.

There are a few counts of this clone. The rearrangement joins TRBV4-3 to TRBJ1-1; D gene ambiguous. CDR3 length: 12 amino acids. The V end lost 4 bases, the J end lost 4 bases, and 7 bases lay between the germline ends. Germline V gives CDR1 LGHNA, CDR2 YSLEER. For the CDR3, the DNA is TGCGCCAGCAGCCTCCCCGGCACTGAAGCTTTCTTT. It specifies CASSLPGTEAFF.

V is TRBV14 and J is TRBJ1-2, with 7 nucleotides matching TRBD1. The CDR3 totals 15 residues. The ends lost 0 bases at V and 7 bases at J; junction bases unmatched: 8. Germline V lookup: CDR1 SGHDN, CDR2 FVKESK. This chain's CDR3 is CASSQDFRTGVGYTF. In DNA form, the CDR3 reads TGTGCCAGCAGCCAAGATTTCAGGACAGGAGTTGGCTACACCTTC. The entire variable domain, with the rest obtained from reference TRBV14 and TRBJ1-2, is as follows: EAGVTQFPSHSVIEKGQTVTLRCDPISGHDNLYWYRRVMGKEIKFLLHFVKESKQDESGMPNNRFLAERTGGTYSTLKVQPAELEDSGVYFCASSQDFRTGVGYTFGSGTRLTVV.

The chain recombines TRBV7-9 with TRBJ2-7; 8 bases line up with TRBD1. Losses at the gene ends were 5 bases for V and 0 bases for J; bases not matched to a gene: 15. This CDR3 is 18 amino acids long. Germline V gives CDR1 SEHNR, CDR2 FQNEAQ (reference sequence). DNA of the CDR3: TGTGCCAGCAGCCCACCCTCCCGGACAGGGTCCGACTCCTACGAGCAGTACTTC. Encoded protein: CASSPPSRTGSDSYEQYF.

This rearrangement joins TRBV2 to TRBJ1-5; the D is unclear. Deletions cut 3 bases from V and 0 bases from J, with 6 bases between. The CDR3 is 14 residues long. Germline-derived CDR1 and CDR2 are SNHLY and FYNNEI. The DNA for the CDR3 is TGTGCCAGCAGTGACAGCCATAGCAATCAGCCCCAGCATTTT. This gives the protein CASSDSHSNQPQHF.

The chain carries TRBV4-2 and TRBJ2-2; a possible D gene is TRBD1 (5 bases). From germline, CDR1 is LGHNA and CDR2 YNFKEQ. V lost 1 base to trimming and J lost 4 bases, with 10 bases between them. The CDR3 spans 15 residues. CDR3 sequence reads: CASSQVRQGTGELFF. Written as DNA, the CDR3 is TGTGCCAGCAGCCAAGTCCGGCAGGGCACCGGGGAGCTGTTTTTT.

This CDR3 reads CASSNTVNQPQHF. The CDR3 nucleotides are TGTGCCAGCAGTAACACGGTAAATCAGCCCCAGCATTTT. The J gene is TRBJ1-5, the V gene TRBV28, with no clear D. CDR3 length: 13 residues. Trimming took 5 bases from V and 4 from J, leaving 9 bases between them. Germline CDR1 reads MDHEN; CDR2 reads SYDVKM.

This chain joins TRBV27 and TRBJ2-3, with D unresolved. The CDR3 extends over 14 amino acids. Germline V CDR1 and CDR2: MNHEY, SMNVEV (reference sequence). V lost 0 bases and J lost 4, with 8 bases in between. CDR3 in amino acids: CASSLSWVADTQYF. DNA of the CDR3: TGTGCCAGCAGTTTATCGTGGGTTGCAGATACGCAGTATTTT.

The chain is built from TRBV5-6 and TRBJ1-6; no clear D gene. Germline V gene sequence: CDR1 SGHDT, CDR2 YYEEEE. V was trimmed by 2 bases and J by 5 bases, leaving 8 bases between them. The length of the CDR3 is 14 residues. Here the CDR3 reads CASSFETHNSPLHF. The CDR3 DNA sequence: TGTGCCAGCAGCTTCGAGACGCATAATTCACCCCTCCACTTT.

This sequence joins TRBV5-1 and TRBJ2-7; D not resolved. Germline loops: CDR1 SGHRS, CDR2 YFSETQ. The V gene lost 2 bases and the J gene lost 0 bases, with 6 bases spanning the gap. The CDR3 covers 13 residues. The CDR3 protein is CASSFAVSYEQYF. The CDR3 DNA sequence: TGCGCCAGCAGCTTCGCAGTCTCCTACGAGCAGTACTTC.

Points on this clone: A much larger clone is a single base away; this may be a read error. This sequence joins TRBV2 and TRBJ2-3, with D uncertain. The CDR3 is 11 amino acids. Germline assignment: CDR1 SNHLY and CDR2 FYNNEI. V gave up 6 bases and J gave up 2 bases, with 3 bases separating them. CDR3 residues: CASSNTDTQYF. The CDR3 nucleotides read TGTGCCAGCAGCAACACAGATACGCAGTATTTT. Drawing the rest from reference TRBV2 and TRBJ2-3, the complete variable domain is EPEVTQTPSHQVTQMGQEVILRCVPISNHLYFYWYRQILGQKVEFLVSFYNNEISEKSEIFDDQFSVERPDGSNFTLKIRSTKLEDSAMYFCASSNTDTQYFGPGTRLTVL.

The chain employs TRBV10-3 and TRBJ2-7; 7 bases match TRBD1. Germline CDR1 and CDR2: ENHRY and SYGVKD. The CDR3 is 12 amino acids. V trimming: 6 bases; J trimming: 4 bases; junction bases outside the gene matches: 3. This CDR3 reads CAIRGQSYEQYF. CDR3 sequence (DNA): TGTGCCATCAGGGGACAGAGTTACGAGCAGTACTTC.

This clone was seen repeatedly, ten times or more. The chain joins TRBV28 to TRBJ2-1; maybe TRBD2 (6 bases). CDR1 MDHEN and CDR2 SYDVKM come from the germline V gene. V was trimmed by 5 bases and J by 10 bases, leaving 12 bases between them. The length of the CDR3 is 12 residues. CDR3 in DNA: TGTGCCAGCAGTCCCCCCCGGGGGGAGCAGTTCTTC. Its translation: CASSPPRGEQFF.

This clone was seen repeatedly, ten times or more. This CDR3 is CASRIDTRGPAFF. The CDR3 region has the DNA TGTGCCAGCAGAATTGATACGAGGGGCCCTGCTTTCTTT. The rearrangement uses TRBV6-1 and TRBJ1-1; D is perhaps TRBD1 (5 bases). The CDR3 extends over 13 amino acids. The germline V and J ends were trimmed by 6 bases and 11 bases, with 19 bases remaining between them. From germline, CDR1 is MNHNS and CDR2 SASEGT.

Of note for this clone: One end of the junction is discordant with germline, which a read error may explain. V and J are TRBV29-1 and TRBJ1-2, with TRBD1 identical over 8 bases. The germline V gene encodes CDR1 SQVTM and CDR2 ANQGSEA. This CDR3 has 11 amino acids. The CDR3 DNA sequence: TGCAGCGTTTTGCAGGGGGCCTCGAGATACTTC. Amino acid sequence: CSVLQGASRYF.

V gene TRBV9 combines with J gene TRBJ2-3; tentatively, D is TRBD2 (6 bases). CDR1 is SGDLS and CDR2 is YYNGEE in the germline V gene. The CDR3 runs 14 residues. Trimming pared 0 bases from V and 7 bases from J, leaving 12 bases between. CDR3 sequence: CASSVDEGRYTQYF. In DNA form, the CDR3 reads TGTGCCAGCAGCGTAGACGAGGGGAGGTATACGCAGTATTTT.

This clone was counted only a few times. The CDR3 DNA is TGTGCCAGCAGCTTGGACAGCCGTACGACCGGGGAGCTGTTTTTT. It codes for CASSLDSRTTGELFF. The chain joins TRBV5-5 to TRBJ2-2; D uncertain. Trimming stripped 0 bases from V and 5 bases from J, with 11 bases between. This CDR3 is 15 amino acids long. In germline, CDR1 is SGHKS, CDR2 YYEKEE (reference sequence).

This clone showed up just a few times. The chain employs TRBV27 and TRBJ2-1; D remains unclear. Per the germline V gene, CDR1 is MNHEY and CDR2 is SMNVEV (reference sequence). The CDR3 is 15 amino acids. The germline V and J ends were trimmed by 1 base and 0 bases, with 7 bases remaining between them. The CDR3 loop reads CASSLYLSSYNEQFF. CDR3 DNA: TGTGCCAGCAGTTTATATCTTTCCTCCTACAATGAGCAGTTCTTC.

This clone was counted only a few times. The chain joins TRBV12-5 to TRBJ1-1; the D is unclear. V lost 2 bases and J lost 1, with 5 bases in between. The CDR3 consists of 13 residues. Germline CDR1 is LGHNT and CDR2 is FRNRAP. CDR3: CASGLSGNTEAFF. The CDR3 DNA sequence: TGTGCTAGTGGTTTGTCAGGGAACACTGAAGCTTTCTTT. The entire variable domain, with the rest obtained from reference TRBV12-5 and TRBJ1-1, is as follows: DARVTQTPRHKVTEMGQEVTMRCQPILGHNTVFWYRQTMMQGLELLAYFRNRAPLDDSGMPKDRFSAEMPDATLATLKIQPSEPRDSAVYFCASGLSGNTEAFFGQGTRLTVV.

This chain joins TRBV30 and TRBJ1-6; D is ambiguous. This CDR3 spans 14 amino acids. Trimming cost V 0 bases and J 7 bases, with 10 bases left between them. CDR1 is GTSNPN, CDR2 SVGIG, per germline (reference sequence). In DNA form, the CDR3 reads TGTGCCTGGAGTGTAGGCCAGGTCAATTCACCCCTCCACTTT. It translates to CAWSVGQVNSPLHF.

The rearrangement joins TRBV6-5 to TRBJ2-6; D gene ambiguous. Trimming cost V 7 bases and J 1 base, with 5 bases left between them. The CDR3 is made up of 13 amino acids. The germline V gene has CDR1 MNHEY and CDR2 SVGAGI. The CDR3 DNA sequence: TGTGCCAGCACCAAATCTGGGGCCAACGTCCTGACTTTC. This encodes CASTKSGANVLTF.

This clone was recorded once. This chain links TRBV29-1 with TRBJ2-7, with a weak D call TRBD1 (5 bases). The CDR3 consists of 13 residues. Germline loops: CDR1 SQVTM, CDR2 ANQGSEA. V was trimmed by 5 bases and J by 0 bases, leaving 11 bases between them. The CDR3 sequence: CSVYKGVSYEQYF. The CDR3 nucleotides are TGCAGCGTTTACAAAGGGGTCTCCTACGAGCAGTACTTC.

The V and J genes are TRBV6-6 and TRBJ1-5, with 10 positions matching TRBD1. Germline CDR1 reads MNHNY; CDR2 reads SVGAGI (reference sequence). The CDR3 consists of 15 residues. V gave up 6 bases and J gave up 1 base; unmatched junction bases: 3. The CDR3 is CASRRGQGSNQPQHF. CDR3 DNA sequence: TGTGCCAGCAGGCGGGGACAGGGGAGCAATCAGCCCCAGCATTTT.

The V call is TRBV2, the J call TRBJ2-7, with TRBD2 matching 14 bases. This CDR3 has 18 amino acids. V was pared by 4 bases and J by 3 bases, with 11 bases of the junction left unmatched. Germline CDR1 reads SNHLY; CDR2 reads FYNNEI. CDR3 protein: CASSAPGTSGSSFYEQYF. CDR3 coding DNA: TGTGCCAGCAGTGCCCCGGGGACTAGCGGGAGTTCTTTCTACGAGCAGTACTTC. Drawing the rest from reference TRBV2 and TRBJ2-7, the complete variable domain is EPEVTQTPSHQVTQMGQEVILRCVPISNHLYFYWYRQILGQKVEFLVSFYNNEISEKSEIFDDQFSVERPDGSNFTLKIRSTKLEDSAMYFCASSAPGTSGSSFYEQYFGPGTRLTVT.

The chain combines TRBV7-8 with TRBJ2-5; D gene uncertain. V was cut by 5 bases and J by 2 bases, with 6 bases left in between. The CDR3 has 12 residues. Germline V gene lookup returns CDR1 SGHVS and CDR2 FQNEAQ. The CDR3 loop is CASSLTQETQYF. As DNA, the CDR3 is TGTGCCAGCAGCCTCACGCAAGAGACCCAGTACTTC.

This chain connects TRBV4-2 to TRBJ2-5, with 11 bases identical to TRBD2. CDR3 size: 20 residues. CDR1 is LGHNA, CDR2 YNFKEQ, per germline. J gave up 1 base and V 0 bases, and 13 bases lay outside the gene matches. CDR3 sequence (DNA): TGTGCCAGCAGCCAAGATGTCCCAAGCCTAGCGGGAGGCCGCCAAGAGACCCAGTACTTC. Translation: CASSQDVPSLAGGRQETQYF.

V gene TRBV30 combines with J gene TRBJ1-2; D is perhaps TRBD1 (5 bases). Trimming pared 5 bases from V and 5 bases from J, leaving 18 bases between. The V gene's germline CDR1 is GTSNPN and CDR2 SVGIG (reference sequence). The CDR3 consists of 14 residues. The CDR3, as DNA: TGTGCCTGGGACAGCGGGACGGACCTTTATGGCTACACCTTC. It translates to CAWDSGTDLYGYTF.